A single sample gave rise to the 3 T cell receptor beta chains below, sequenced in a study of early T cells in non-severe SARS-CoV-2 infection. A single record per CDR3 protein comes from TCRdb applying MiXCR to the 5' RACE reads. The table shows tens of thousands of distinct CDR3 sequences, with about 5% occurring only once. Sequencing used whole blood. These receptor sequences come from an adult who was a healthcare worker with PCR-confirmed SARS-CoV-2 infection or an uninfected control (not recorded which).

This clonotype occurred many times. This chain joins TRBV20-1 and TRBJ2-3; TRBD2 matches at 11 bases. Trimming took 1 base from V and 2 from J; bases not matched to a gene: 2. CDR3 length: 15 residues. Germline V gene lookup returns CDR1 DFQATT and CDR2 SNEGSKA (reference sequence). CDR3 sequence (DNA): TGCAGTGCTAGAGGTAGCGGGGGGGCCACAGATACGCAGTATTTT. Protein sequence: CSARGSGGATDTQYF.

This clonotype was recorded many times. The CDR3 region is CASSIGGANYEQYF. The CDR3 DNA follows: TGTGCCAGCAGCATCGGAGGAGCGAACTACGAGCAGTACTTC. This chain links TRBV7-9 with TRBJ2-7; TRBD2 is a possible D gene (5 bases). The CDR3 runs to 14 residues. Germline values: CDR1 SEHNR, CDR2 FQNEAQ (reference sequence). Trimming cost V 5 bases and J 3 bases, with 14 bases left between them.

This clonotype was recorded many times. V usage is TRBV5-8 and J usage is TRBJ1-1; D call uncertain. Per germline, CDR1 SGHTS and CDR2 YDEGEE. V was pared by 6 bases and J by 1 base, with 16 bases between. This CDR3 has 15 residues. CDR3 amino acids: CASISPGETNTEAFF. As DNA, the CDR3 is TGTGCCAGCATATCCCCCGGAGAAACGAACACTGAAGCTTTCTTT.